The 26 T cell receptor beta chains reported below all come from one sample, sequenced in a study of response to subunit inactivated influenza vaccine. TCRdb independently ran MiXCR on the RT-PCR reads; one entry per CDR3 protein. The data show 630,000 or so distinct CDR3 sequences, around 16% seen once. The input for sequencing was PBMCs from blood, taken approximately 13 days after vaccination. The source of these receptors is a man between 50 and 59 years old who received an inactivated influenza vaccine.

This clonotype was detected only a few times. CDR3 DNA sequence: TGTGCCAGCAGTTCCCCAGTCAGAGGGACAGATACGCAGTATTTT. Protein sequence: CASSSPVRGTDTQYF. The chain uses TRBV6-2 or TRBV6-3 and TRBJ2-3; the D gene is possibly TRBD2 (5 bases). Germline CDR1 and CDR2: MNHEY and SVGEGT. CDR3 length equals 15 residues. V lost 4 bases, J lost 3 bases, and 14 bases lay in between.

The V and J genes are TRBV5-1 and TRBJ2-7, with D uncertain. The CDR3 is 14 residues long. Germline V gene data show CDR1 as SGHRS and CDR2 as YFSETQ. Trimming removed 2 bases at V and 2 bases at J, with 11 bases between. Written as DNA, the CDR3 is TGCGCCAGCAGCTTCGCTTGGGGTCCCTACGAGCAGTACTTC. Its translation is CASSFAWGPYEQYF.

This rearrangement joins TRBV7-6 to TRBJ2-1; TRBD2 might be the D (5 bases). Trimming pared 5 bases from V and 3 bases from J, leaving 14 bases between. The germline gives CDR1 SGHVS, CDR2 FNYEAQ. The CDR3 covers 15 residues. The CDR3 DNA reads as TGTGCCAGCAGCGAAGCAGAGGGCTTCTACAATGAGCAGTTCTTC. Its translation: CASSEAEGFYNEQFF.

There are a few counts of this clonotype. J is TRBJ1-5 and V is TRBV30, with 7 bases lining up with TRBD1. The CDR3 runs to 13 residues. Germline V gene lookup returns CDR1 GTSNPN and CDR2 SVGIG (reference sequence). Losses at the gene ends were 2 bases for V and 6 bases for J; bases not matched to a gene: 4. The CDR3 DNA sequence: TGTGCCTGGAGTCAACAGGGGTCTCAGCCCCAGCATTTT. As protein: CAWSQQGSQPQHF.

This clonotype was observed a handful of times. This rearrangement joins TRBV3-1 to TRBJ1-1; a weak D match, TRBD1 (5 bases). The CDR3 is 15 amino acids. V gave up 5 bases and J gave up 5 bases, with 18 bases separating them. Germline assignment: CDR1 LGHDT and CDR2 YNNKEL (reference sequence). The CDR3 DNA reads TGTGCCAGCAGCGGCATCCAGGGAATAGCTACTGAAGCTTTCTTT. Residues: CASSGIQGIATEAFF.

This clonotype has only a few counts. The rearrangement joins TRBV10-3 to TRBJ1-5, with 7 positions matching TRBD1. The CDR3 is made up of 14 amino acids. Germline V lookup: CDR1 ENHRY, CDR2 SYGVKD. V lost 2 bases and J lost 2; bases outside the gene matches: 0. The CDR3 spells CAISEGQGNQPQHF. The CDR3 bases are TGTGCCATCAGTGAGGGACAGGGCAATCAGCCCCAGCATTTT.

About this clonotype itself: This may stem from a read error, because a much larger clone lies one nucleotide away. Lacking the conserved final phenylalanine or tryptophan, this CDR3 likely reflects a read error. The rearrangement uses TRBV5-1 and TRBJ2-7; no reliable D call. The CDR3 runs 13 residues. Trimming shortened V by 7 bases and J by 0 bases, and 11 bases separated the two germline ends. Germline assignment: CDR1 SGHRS and CDR2 YFSETQ. The CDR3 nucleotides are TGCGCCAGCGCAGGACCGAGCTCCTACGAGCAGTACTTA. Amino acids: CASAGPSSYEQYL.

The chain links TRBV28 to TRBJ2-3; D is unclear. Trimming pared 7 bases from V and 4 bases from J, leaving 6 bases between. The V gene's germline CDR1 is MDHEN and CDR2 SYDVKM. The CDR3 totals 11 residues. The CDR3 DNA reads TGTGCCAGCAATGAGGCAGATACGCAGTATTTT. Translated, it gives CASNEADTQYF.

This clonotype was picked up a small number of times. The J gene is TRBJ2-2, the V gene TRBV4-2, with 11 bases lining up with TRBD2. Trimming cost V 4 bases and J 3 bases; bases outside gene matches: 10. CDR1 and CDR2 from the germline V gene are LGHNA and YNFKEQ. The CDR3 totals 18 residues. The CDR3 DNA reads as TGTGCCAGCAGCCCTACCGGATTAGCGGGGGGGTACACCGGGGAGCTGTTTTTT. It yields the protein CASSPTGLAGGYTGELFF.

This clonotype has at least ten counts. V and J are TRBV5-1 and TRBJ1-6, with 10 nucleotides matching TRBD1. Germline loops: CDR1 SGHRS, CDR2 YFSETQ. CDR3 length: 15 residues. With V trimmed by 0 bases and J by 8 bases, 2 bases remained unmatched. Here the CDR3 reads CASSLVGTGDSPLHF. The CDR3 DNA is TGCGCCAGCAGCTTGGTCGGGACAGGGGATTCACCCCTCCACTTT.

This clonotype was counted many times. The chain has TRBV5-1 and TRBJ2-7; 9 positions agree with TRBD1. Germline trimming cut 3 bases from V and 1 base from J; bases unmatched to any gene: 5. CDR1 SGHRS and CDR2 YFSETQ come from the germline V gene. The CDR3 length is 15 residues. DNA for the CDR3: TGCGCCAGCAGCTCGGAGGACAGGGGATCCTACGAGCAGTACTTC. Translated: CASSSEDRGSYEQYF.

CDR3 loop: CASSPLEGLAVQYF. The DNA of the CDR3 is TGTGCCAGCAGCCCCCTCGAGGGTCTAGCGGTTCAGTACTTC. J is TRBJ2-4 and V is TRBV7-8, with TRBD2 matching over 7 bases. CDR1 is SGHVS, CDR2 FQNEAQ, per germline. The CDR3 consists of 14 residues. With V trimmed by 5 bases and J by 11 bases, 12 bases remained unmatched.

CDR3 amino acids: CASSLAGGISGANVLTF. The CDR3 DNA sequence: TGTGCCAGCAGCTTAGCGGGGGGGATCTCTGGGGCCAACGTCCTGACTTTC. V and J are TRBV7-9 and TRBJ2-6, with 7 bases fitting TRBD2. J gave up 0 bases and V 0 bases, and 2 bases lay outside the gene matches. The CDR3 contains 17 residues. CDR1 and CDR2 (germline): SEHNR, FQNEAQ (reference sequence). Using reference TRBV7-9 and TRBJ2-6 for the parts outside the CDR3, the full variable domain is DTGVSQNPRHKITKRGQNVTFRCDPISEHNRLYWYRQTLGQGPEFLTYFQNEAQLEKSRLLSDRFSAERPKGSFSTLEIQRTEQGDSAMYLCASSLAGGISGANVLTFGAGSRLTVL.

This sequence joins TRBV2 and TRBJ1-1; maybe TRBD1 (5 bases). V lost 8 bases and J lost 0, with 7 bases in between. Looked up from germline, CDR1 is SNHLY and CDR2 is FYNNEI. The CDR3 totals 12 residues. The CDR3 spells CASFRVNTEAFF. CDR3 nucleotides: TGTGCCAGCTTCAGGGTGAACACTGAAGCTTTCTTT.

The CDR3 protein is CASSRTGFDYTF. For the CDR3, the DNA is TGTGCCAGCAGTCGGACAGGTTTTGACTACACCTTC. This chain joins TRBV12-3 or TRBV12-4 and TRBJ1-2; TRBD1 aligns across 7 bases. The CDR3 spans 12 residues. With V trimmed by 5 bases and J by 10 bases, 7 bases remained unmatched.

In this sample, this clonotype turned up a few times. The chain joins TRBV5-1 to TRBJ2-7, with D tentatively TRBD1 or TRBD2 (5 bases each). V dropped 0 bases and J dropped 2 bases, with 9 bases sitting between them. The germline V gene has CDR1 SGHRS and CDR2 YFSETQ. CDR3 size: 14 residues. The CDR3 bases are TGCGCCAGCAGCTTGGGGGACGGTCCCTACGAGCAGTACTTC. It codes for CASSLGDGPYEQYF.

There are a few counts of this clonotype. The genes are TRBV7-2 and TRBJ2-3, with a possible D match to TRBD2 (5 bases). Between the trimmed V and J ends, which lost 8 bases and 2 bases, there was a span of 11 bases. Per the germline V gene, CDR1 is SGHTA and CDR2 is FQGNSA. The CDR3 has 13 amino acids. DNA for the CDR3: TGTGCCAGCGTTTTGGACTTCACAGATACGCAGTATTTT. Translation: CASVLDFTDTQYF.

The CDR3 here is CASSLGPGQGNEKLFF. CDR3 sequence (DNA): TGTGCCAGCAGCTTGGGACCGGGACAGGGGAATGAAAAACTGTTTTTT. The chain joins TRBV7-2 to TRBJ1-4; 10 bases map to TRBD1. CDR1 and CDR2 (germline): SGHTA, FQGNSA. V lost 3 bases, J lost 5 bases, and 6 bases stayed unmatched. The CDR3 is 16 amino acids. Together with reference TRBV7-2 and TRBJ1-4, the CDR3 gives the full variable domain: GAGVSQSPSNKVTEKGKDVELRCDPISGHTALYWYRQSLGQGLEFLIYFQGNSAPDKSGLPSDRFSAERTGGSVSTLTIQRTQQEDSAVYLCASSLGPGQGNEKLFFGSGTQLSVL.

The table lists this clonotype with a few counts. The chain joins TRBV12-3 or TRBV12-4 to TRBJ1-3; 10 bases align to TRBD1. V was clipped by 5 bases and J by 4 bases; unmatched bases: 5. The CDR3 contains 15 residues. The CDR3 sequence: CASSRQGAQGNTIYF. CDR3 in DNA: TGTGCCAGCAGTCGACAGGGGGCGCAGGGAAACACCATATATTTT.

This clonotype was seen a few times. The chain uses TRBV20-1 and TRBJ2-7, with 7 bases identical to TRBD2. J was trimmed by 0 bases and V by 3 bases; bases with no gene match: 11. Per germline, CDR1 DFQATT and CDR2 SNEGSKA (reference sequence). The length of the CDR3 is 16 residues. CDR3 DNA sequence: TGCAGTGCTAGCGGATCCGCTAGCGGTACCTCCTACGAGCAGTACTTC. Residues: CSASGSASGTSYEQYF.

This clonotype was picked up a small number of times. The chain is built from TRBV6-2 or TRBV6-3 and TRBJ2-4; D unresolved. V shed 0 bases and J shed 0 bases, with 24 bases lying between them. The V gene's germline CDR1 is MNHEY and CDR2 SVGEGT. This CDR3 contains 21 residues. CDR3 in amino acids: CASSYSISERLKDLAKNIQYF. CDR3 bases: TGTGCCAGCAGTTACTCGATTTCTGAGAGACTCAAAGACTTAGCCAAAAACATTCAGTACTTC.

The chain is built from TRBV19 and TRBJ2-7, with D perhaps TRBD2 (5 bases). The germline V gene encodes CDR1 LNHDA and CDR2 SQIVND (reference sequence). V was clipped by 7 bases and J by 6 bases, with 10 bases between them. The CDR3 sequence is 11 residues long. This chain's CDR3 is CASTGYGEQYF. The CDR3 bases are TGTGCCAGTACGGGATACGGCGAGCAGTACTTC.

This clonotype has more than one count but fewer than ten. This CDR3 reads CASSESQSYGYTF. CDR3 DNA sequence: TGTGCCAGCAGTGAATCACAGTCCTATGGCTACACCTTC. The genes are TRBV6-1 and TRBJ1-2, with D unclear. V lost 2 bases to trimming and J lost 4 bases, with 8 bases between them. Germline V gene lookup returns CDR1 MNHNS and CDR2 SASEGT. The CDR3 runs to 13 residues.

The sample holds a few counts of this clonotype. This chain joins TRBV11-2 and TRBJ2-3; D ambiguous. The CDR3 has 14 residues. Germline V lookup: CDR1 SGHAT, CDR2 FQNNGV. V gave up 3 bases and J gave up 3 bases, with 10 bases separating them. CDR3 in amino acids: CASSLWAETDTQYF. Here the CDR3 DNA reads TGTGCCAGCAGCTTGTGGGCGGAGACAGATACGCAGTATTTT.

This sequence joins TRBV4-2 and TRBJ2-7; D may be TRBD2 (6 bases). This CDR3 comprises 15 residues. Deletions cut 0 bases from V and 2 bases from J, with 11 bases between. Germline values: CDR1 LGHNA, CDR2 YNFKEQ. The CDR3 sequence: CASSQETGGTYEQYF. CDR3 nucleotides: TGTGCCAGCAGCCAAGAAACTGGCGGGACCTACGAGCAGTACTTC.

The rearrangement joins TRBV28 to TRBJ2-2; D gene ambiguous. This CDR3 contains 12 residues. The germline CDR1 and CDR2 sequences are MDHEN and SYDVKM. V was clipped by 2 bases and J by 6 bases, with 4 bases between them. CDR3: CASSLMAGELFF. As DNA, the CDR3 is TGTGCCAGCAGTTTAATGGCCGGGGAGCTGTTTTTT.